Listed here is a single T cell receptor beta chain. Antigen specificity is unknown. The source of the sample is a study of siplizumab effects on memory and regulatory T cells. Study-level findings and limits: The suppressive capacity of proliferating Tregs from siplizumab cultures remained unconfirmed.

V lost 7 bases, J lost 0 bases, and 6 bases stayed unmatched. Germline values: CDR1 MNHNY, CDR2 SVGAGI (reference sequence). This CDR3 is built from 16 residues. The protocol was immunoSEQ multiplex PCR, while the TCRdb copy is restricted to in-frame clones and leaves out a portion. The data hold approximately 110,000 clones, with approximately 94% observed a single time. This chain joins TRBV6-6 and TRBJ2-2; TRBD1 matches at 9 bases. The sample consisted of CD4+ T cells sorted from blood. The receptor was derived from a human donor in good health. In nucleotides, the CDR3 is TGTGCCAGCACACTCGACAGGGGGACGAACACCGGGGAGCTGTTTTTT. Translation: CASTLDRGTNTGELFF.